The T cell receptor (beta chain) under discussion was sequenced for a study of T cells after yellow fever vaccination. This clonotype was counted only a few times. This CDR3 comprises 13 residues. V was shortened by 6 bases and J by 5 bases, with 13 bases between the two germline ends. TCRdb reanalysed the 5' RACE reads using MiXCR and keeps one entry per CDR3 protein. The table includes some 340,000 distinct CDR3 sequences, over 8.5% detected once. This receptor was obtained from a man in his late teens or twenties who received the YFV17D yellow fever vaccine. The sequencing used CD4+ T cells sorted from PBMCs, collected 45 days after the yellow fever booster vaccination. This sequence joins TRBV12-3 or TRBV12-4 and TRBJ2-5, with unresolved D. The CDR3 DNA sequence: TGTGCCAGCAGCCGACCCCCCGGGGAGACCCAGTACTTC. Protein product: CASSRPPGETQYF.